This TCR beta chain appears in the sequencing data of a study of T cell repertoires in cytomegalovirus infection. Study details: Public TCR beta signatures provided an indication of both CMV infection and a matching HLA type.

V gave up 1 base and J gave up 8 bases; unmatched junction bases: 3. The CDR3 is made up of 14 amino acids. CDR1 and CDR2 from the germline V gene are LGHNA and YNFKEQ. Via MiXCR, TCRdb re-called the reads, giving one row per CDR3 protein. The sample carries some 170,000 distinct CDR3 sequences, about 18% recorded once. Material for sequencing was CD8+ T cells from PBMCs. The chain recombines TRBV4-2 with TRBJ2-1, with TRBD2 matching over 9 bases. The clonotype comes from a human donor in good health (CMV status not recorded). Some clones in this sample may be carry-over from other donors' samples. In nucleotides, the CDR3 is TGTGCCAGCAGCCAAGGCGGGGGGGCCGATGAGCAGTTCTTC. Its protein product is CASSQGGGADEQFF.